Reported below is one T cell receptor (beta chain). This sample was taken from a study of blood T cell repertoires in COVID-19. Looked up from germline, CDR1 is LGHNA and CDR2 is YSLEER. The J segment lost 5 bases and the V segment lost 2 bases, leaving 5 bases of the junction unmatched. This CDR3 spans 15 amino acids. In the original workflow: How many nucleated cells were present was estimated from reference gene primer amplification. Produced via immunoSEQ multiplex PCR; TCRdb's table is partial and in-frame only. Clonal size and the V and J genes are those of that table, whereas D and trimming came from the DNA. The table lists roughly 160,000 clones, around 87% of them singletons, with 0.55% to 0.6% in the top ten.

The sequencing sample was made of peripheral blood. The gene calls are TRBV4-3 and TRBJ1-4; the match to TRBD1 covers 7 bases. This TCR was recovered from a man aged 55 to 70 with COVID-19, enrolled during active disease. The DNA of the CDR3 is TGCGCCAGCAGCCAAAACAGGGGCGGCAATGAAAAACTGTTTTTT. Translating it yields CASSQNRGGNEKLFF.